This T cell receptor (beta chain) emerged from a study of blood T cell repertoires in COVID-19 (TCRdb year 2020). The study in broad terms: The collaborator samples originated in the United States, Italy and Spain and spanned the acute and convalescent phases of COVID-19. Where available, HLA class I and class II types were obtained from metadata supplied by the sample provider rather than from assay-based typing. Samples came from the ongoing ImmuneRACE study (first 160 participants) plus 1,254 subjects from 6 global collaborators. The sample metadata nearly always contained a de-identified subject ID, COVID-19 status, age in years and sex. Subjects who had been exposed to COVID-19, were actively infected with it, or had recovered from it provided the deeply sampled blood TCRbeta repertoires that made up the dataset. The repertoires were released in a freely available public database meant as a resource for research on the immune response to SARS-CoV-2. The prospective study material was composed of cDNA or gDNA derived from T cells, B-cell-depleted T cells, or PBMCs.

TCRbeta CDR3 regions were amplified from genomic DNA using the immunoSEQ Assay, a bias-controlled multiplex PCR. Per the source publication's procedure: Within the assay, amplification of reference gene primers was used to estimate how many nucleated cells each sample contained. To quantify the absolute abundance of each unique TCRbeta CDR3 rearrangement, sequence reads were collapsed and filtered. For each sample, productive Simpson clonality was calculated as the square root of Simpson's diversity index across productive rearrangements. Drawn from immuneACCESS, this table holds only the in-frame rearrangements with V and J called that TCRdb kept. Clones are partly lost; checked studies trace under half to an unresolved V gene and leave the rest unexplained. V, J and clone size are those of that table, while D and trimming were read from the DNA. Here the sample has 120,000 to 150,000 clones; approximately 80% occur a single time. Roughly 8.3% of the sample comes from the top ten.

In regard to this clone: Its antigen remains unidentified. Base qualities are not provided; no much larger clone lies one nucleotide away.

Taken from the germline V gene (reference sequence), the CDR1 and CDR2 loops are SEHNR and FQNEAQ. Spanning cysteine to phenylalanine, the CDR3 consists of 15 amino acids. The kept DNA is CDR3 alone, 45 bases in frame from the first base. V is reduced by 5 bases and J by 0 bases, leaving a spacing of 11 bases between them. General conclusions and limits of the study: Clinical and demographic metadata were provided uncurated, with the amount varying by source and participant.

Each collaborating institution followed its own protocols to collect whole blood in K2EDTA tubes. Collaborator samples were shipped for TCRbeta analysis as frozen whole blood, isolated PBMCs, or DNA extracted from either sample type. Here the chain combines TRBV7-9 and TRBJ1-3; the D segment cannot be called with confidence. Material: peripheral blood. The sequence was obtained from a human donor with acute or convalescent COVID-19. The donor label of this sample is uncertain. The nucleotides read TGTGCCAGCAGCCCTGGGAGGAGCTCTGGAAACACCATATATTTT. It encodes CASSPGRSSGNTIYF.